This T cell receptor (beta chain) was profiled in a study of prognosis after radiotherapy for stage I lung cancer. Across the whole study: Deemed medically inoperable were all patients with non-small cell lung cancer.

Germline CDR1 reads LGHNA; CDR2 reads YSLEER. This CDR3 spans 14 amino acids. Trimming removed 7 bases from V and 4 bases from J, with 16 bases in between. A word on this clonotype: Its antigen is not identified.

Findings and limits, study-wide: The median unique TCR clone count dropped from approximately 10,000 to 7,000 after stereotactic body radiation therapy.

From genomic DNA, two-round multiplex PCR was used to amplify TCR beta CDR3. Initially, in first-round PCR, primers specific to each TRBV and TRBJ gene were used. Each CDR3 protein is one row after TCRdb ran MiXCR on the multiplex PCR reads. The sample lists about 47,000 distinct CDR3 sequences; less than 45% were seen once. The TCR originated in a donor over 45 with non-small cell lung cancer. Sequencing used PBMCs, obtained before or after stereotactic body radiation therapy (not recorded which). The rearrangement links TRBV4-3 to TRBJ1-1; a possible D gene is TRBD1 (5 bases). CDR3 region: CASILLGPFTEAFF. The CDR3 DNA reads as TGCGCCAGCATCCTACTGGGGCCTTTCACTGAAGCTTTCTTT.